This TCR beta chain appears in the sequencing data of a study of blood T cell repertoires in COVID-19. For the study at large: Spain, Italy and the United States supplied samples that represented acute and convalescent COVID-19. In each case, the material was cDNA or gDNA derived from T cells, B-cell-depleted T cells, or PBMCs.

Study processing details: Amplification from reference gene primers served as the basis for estimated nucleated cell counts. Using immunoSEQ multiplex PCR, the repertoire was profiled, and TCRdb retains in-frame clones only, with some absent. For V, J and clone size, that table is used; D and trimming come from the DNA. The sample lists more than 75,000 clones; more than 75% were seen once. This clone has a handful of counts. V trimming: 3 bases; J trimming: 7 bases; junction bases outside the gene matches: 15. This CDR3 has 18 residues. CDR1 and CDR2 (germline): MRHNA, SNTAGT. This chain joins TRBV6-4 and TRBJ1-5, with 10 bases fitting TRBD1. Sequencing was done on a sample of peripheral blood. The TCR comes from a woman aged 65 to 85 with acute or convalescent COVID-19. In DNA, the CDR3 is TGTGCCAGCAGTGATTCTCGTCCGACAGGGGGCGGGCGGCAGCCCCAGCATTTT. Protein product: CASSDSRPTGGGRQPQHF.